Listed below are T cell receptor beta chains from one sample, sequenced in a study of neoadjuvant anti-PD-1 for oral cavity cancer. TCRdb's copy holds only in-frame clones and misses some; the assay was immunoSEQ multiplex PCR. Among around 13,000 clones, about three quarters were seen once, and the ten largest hold approximately 2.8%. Sequenced material: PBMCs, taken after nivolumab (anti-PD-1) treatment. Source of these receptors: a person between 40 and 85 years old with oral cavity squamous cell carcinoma. CDR3s include the opening cysteine and the closing phenylalanine or tryptophan. A D gene is named only where the DNA matches it firmly. Part of the rows lack a size; the others show once, few, many or a class for expanded clones.

CDR3nt: TGCGCCAGCAGCTTGGGGCAGGGTGGGGAAAAACTGTTTTTT
CDR3aa: CASSLGQGGEKLFF
abundance: -
v_gene: TRBV5-1
j_gene: TRBJ1-4
d_gene: -
len: 14

CDR3nt: TGCAGCGTTGTATGGGGTGAGCAGTTCTTC
CDR3aa: CSVVWGEQFF
abundance: -
v_gene: TRBV29-1
j_gene: TRBJ2-1
d_gene: -
len: 10

CDR3nt: TGCGCCAGCAGCCTCTCTTCGGGTTCCTACAATGAGCAGTTCTTC
CDR3aa: CASSLSSGSYNEQFF
abundance: -
v_gene: TRBV4-1
j_gene: TRBJ2-1
d_gene: -
len: 15

CDR3nt: TGTGCCAGCAGTGAAAAGCGCAAAGTTGCGGGCACAGATACGCAGTATTTT
CDR3aa: CASSEKRKVAGTDTQYF
abundance: -
v_gene: TRBV6-1
j_gene: TRBJ2-3
d_gene: -
len: 17

CDR3nt: TGTGCCAGCAGTCCCCAGGGGGGAGGACAGCCCCAGCATTTT
CDR3aa: CASSPQGGGQPQHF
abundance: few
v_gene: TRBV27
j_gene: TRBJ1-5
d_gene: TRBD1
len: 14

CDR3nt: TGTGCCAGCAGTGATGGACAGGAGCGTTTTCAGTACTTC
CDR3aa: CASSDGQERFQYF
abundance: -
v_gene: TRBV2
j_gene: TRBJ2-4
d_gene: TRBD1
len: 13

CDR3nt: TGTGCCAGCAGCTTACTTGGACAGAACTATGGCTACACCTTC
CDR3aa: CASSLLGQNYGYTF
abundance: -
v_gene: TRBV5-5
j_gene: TRBJ1-2
d_gene: -
len: 14

CDR3nt: TGTGCCAGCAGTAACCGGGGGGCCGGCACTGAAGCTTTCTTT
CDR3aa: CASSNRGAGTEAFF
abundance: -
v_gene: TRBV27
j_gene: TRBJ1-1
d_gene: -
len: 14

CDR3nt: TGTGCCAGCAGTTCCTCGACAGGCGGCTACGAGCAGTACTTC
CDR3aa: CASSSSTGGYEQYF
abundance: -
v_gene: TRBV27
j_gene: TRBJ2-7
d_gene: -
len: 14

CDR3nt: TGTGCCAGCAGCTTATCAACAGGAGGAGTGGTCGAGCAGTTCTTC
CDR3aa: CASSLSTGGVVEQFF
abundance: -
v_gene: TRBV7-9
j_gene: TRBJ2-1
d_gene: -
len: 15

CDR3nt: TGTGCCAGCAGCTTAATGGGAGGGATAGATACGCAGTATTTT
CDR3aa: CASSLMGGIDTQYF
abundance: -
v_gene: TRBV7-2
j_gene: TRBJ2-3
d_gene: TRBD2
len: 14

CDR3nt: TGTGCCTCCAGGAGGGGGGCAATCACAGATACGCAGTATTTT
CDR3aa: CASRRGAITDTQYF
abundance: -
v_gene: TRBV30
j_gene: TRBJ2-3
d_gene: -
len: 14

CDR3nt: TGTGCCAGCAGCTTAGATATTTGGACGGAGACTGAAGCTTTCTTT
CDR3aa: CASSLDIWTETEAFF
abundance: few
v_gene: TRBV7-6
j_gene: TRBJ1-1
d_gene: -
len: 15

CDR3nt: TGTGCCAGCAGTTCGGGGTACACTGAAGCTTTCTTT
CDR3aa: CASSSGYTEAFF
abundance: -
v_gene: TRBV27
j_gene: TRBJ1-1
d_gene: -
len: 12

CDR3nt: TGTGCCAGCAGCCGGAGGACTTCCGCTAGCACAGATACGCAGTATTTT
CDR3aa: CASSRRTSASTDTQYF
abundance: -
v_gene: TRBV14
j_gene: TRBJ2-3
d_gene: -
len: 16

CDR3nt: TGTGCCAGCAGCGTCCAGACAGGGAACACCGGGGAGCTGTTTTTT
CDR3aa: CASSVQTGNTGELFF
abundance: -
v_gene: TRBV9
j_gene: TRBJ2-2
d_gene: -
len: 15

CDR3nt: TGCGCCAGCAGCTTGGTGGGCTACGAGCAGTACTTC
CDR3aa: CASSLVGYEQYF
abundance: -
v_gene: TRBV5-1
j_gene: TRBJ2-7
d_gene: -
len: 12

CDR3nt: TGTGCCAGCAGCCCCGTCGGATCGGCTAGCGGGGACAATGAGCAGTTCTTC
CDR3aa: CASSPVGSASGDNEQFF
abundance: few
v_gene: TRBV11-3
j_gene: TRBJ2-1
d_gene: TRBD2
len: 17

CDR3nt: TGTGCCAGCAGCCTGGAAGCGGGTGTGGAGACCCAGTACTTC
CDR3aa: CASSLEAGVETQYF
abundance: few
v_gene: TRBV5-4
j_gene: TRBJ2-5
d_gene: -
len: 14

CDR3nt: TGTGCCTGCCTACCTGGGACAGGGATTACCTACGAGCAGTACTTC
CDR3aa: CACLPGTGITYEQYF
abundance: -
v_gene: TRBV30
j_gene: TRBJ2-7
d_gene: TRBD1
len: 15

CDR3nt: TGTGCCAGCAGTCCCCTTGGCGGGAGAGATACCCAGTACTTC
CDR3aa: CASSPLGGRDTQYF
abundance: once
v_gene: TRBV28
j_gene: TRBJ2-5
d_gene: TRBD2
len: 14

CDR3nt: TGTGCCAGCTTTCTGGGTGGGACAGATACGCAGTATTTT
CDR3aa: CASFLGGTDTQYF
abundance: -
v_gene: TRBV28
j_gene: TRBJ2-3
d_gene: -
len: 13

CDR3nt: TGTGCCAGCAGCCGACAGGACAGGGGGCAGTATTTT
CDR3aa: CASSRQDRGQYF
abundance: -
v_gene: TRBV4-2
j_gene: TRBJ2-3
d_gene: TRBD1
len: 12

CDR3nt: TGTGCCAGCAGCCACACCACGACAGGGTTCGAGCAGTTCTTC
CDR3aa: CASSHTTTGFEQFF
abundance: -
v_gene: TRBV6-1
j_gene: TRBJ2-1
d_gene: TRBD1
len: 14

CDR3nt: TGTGCCAGCAGCGCCGATTCCGCCTGGGAGACCCAGTACTTC
CDR3aa: CASSADSAWETQYF
abundance: -
v_gene: TRBV9
j_gene: TRBJ2-5
d_gene: -
len: 14

CDR3nt: TGTGCCAGCAGCGTTGGGGCGAGGGTCGACTATGGCTACACCTTC
CDR3aa: CASSVGARVDYGYTF
abundance: -
v_gene: TRBV9
j_gene: TRBJ1-2
d_gene: -
len: 15

CDR3nt: TGTGCCAGCAGCTTTGCTGGGGGCACTGAAGCTTTCTTT
CDR3aa: CASSFAGGTEAFF
abundance: -
v_gene: TRBV7-8
j_gene: TRBJ1-1
d_gene: -
len: 13

CDR3nt: TGTGCCAGCAGTCCCAGCCCCCTAGCGGGAGGGCCTACCCCCTACGAGCAGTACTTC
CDR3aa: CASSPSPLAGGPTPYEQYF
abundance: -
v_gene: TRBV27
j_gene: TRBJ2-7
d_gene: TRBD2
len: 19

CDR3nt: TGTGCCAGCTCCGGGAATGGGGCTTTCTTT
CDR3aa: CASSGNGAFF
abundance: -
v_gene: TRBV28
j_gene: TRBJ1-1
d_gene: -
len: 10

CDR3nt: TGTGCCAGCAGCGCCCAACAGGGTTCCGGCTACACCTTC
CDR3aa: CASSAQQGSGYTF
abundance: -
v_gene: TRBV7-9
j_gene: TRBJ1-2
d_gene: -
len: 13

CDR3nt: TGTGCCAGCAGCTCGCAGACTAGTCTCGGCGAGCAGTACTTC
CDR3aa: CASSSQTSLGEQYF
abundance: -
v_gene: TRBV7-9
j_gene: TRBJ2-7
d_gene: -
len: 14

CDR3nt: TGTGCCAGCAGTGATGGACTTTCTTACGAGCAGTACTTC
CDR3aa: CASSDGLSYEQYF
abundance: -
v_gene: TRBV2
j_gene: TRBJ2-7
d_gene: -
len: 13

CDR3nt: TGTGCCAGCAGTTTATCCGGACAGTCCAACTATGGCTACACCTTC
CDR3aa: CASSLSGQSNYGYTF
abundance: few
v_gene: TRBV27
j_gene: TRBJ1-2
d_gene: -
len: 15

CDR3nt: TGTGCCAGCAGCTTAGAACGGCCAGGGAGTGAGCAGTTCTTC
CDR3aa: CASSLERPGSEQFF
abundance: -
v_gene: TRBV7-3
j_gene: TRBJ2-1
d_gene: -
len: 14

CDR3nt: TGTGCCAGCAGCGACCTTAACGAGCAGTACTTC
CDR3aa: CASSDLNEQYF
abundance: few
v_gene: TRBV7-6
j_gene: TRBJ2-7
d_gene: -
len: 11